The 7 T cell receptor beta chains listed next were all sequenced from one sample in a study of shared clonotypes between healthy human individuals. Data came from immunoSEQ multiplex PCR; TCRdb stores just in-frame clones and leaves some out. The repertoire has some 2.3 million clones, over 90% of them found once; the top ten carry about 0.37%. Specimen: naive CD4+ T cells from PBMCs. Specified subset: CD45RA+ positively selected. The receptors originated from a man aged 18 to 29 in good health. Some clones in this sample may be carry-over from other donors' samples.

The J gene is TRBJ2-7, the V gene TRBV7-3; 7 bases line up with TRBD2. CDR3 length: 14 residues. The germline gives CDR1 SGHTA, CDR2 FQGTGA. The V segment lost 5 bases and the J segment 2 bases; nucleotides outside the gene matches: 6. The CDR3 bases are TGTGCCAGCAGCCCTAGGGAGGGCCCCTACGAGCAGTACTTC. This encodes CASSPREGPYEQYF.

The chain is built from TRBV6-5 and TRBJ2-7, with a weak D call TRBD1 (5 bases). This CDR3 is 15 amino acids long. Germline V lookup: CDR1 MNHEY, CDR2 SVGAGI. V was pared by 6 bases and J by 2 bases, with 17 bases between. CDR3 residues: CASSIDPGLPYEQYF. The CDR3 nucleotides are TGTGCCAGCAGCATCGATCCAGGGCTCCCCTACGAGCAGTACTTC.

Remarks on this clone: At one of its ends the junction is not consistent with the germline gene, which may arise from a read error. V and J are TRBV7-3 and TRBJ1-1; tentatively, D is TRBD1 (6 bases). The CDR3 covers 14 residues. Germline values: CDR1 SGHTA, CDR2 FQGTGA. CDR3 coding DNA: TGTGCCAGCAGCGTAACAGGGTCGGGCACTGAAGCTTTCTTT. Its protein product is CASSVTGSGTEAFF. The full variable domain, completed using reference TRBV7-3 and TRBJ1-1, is GAGVSQTPSNKVTEKGKYVELRCDPISGHTALYWYRQSLGQGPEFLIYFQGTGAADDSGLPNDRFFAVRPEGSVSTLKIQRTERGDSAVYLCASSVTGSGTEAFFGQGTRLTVV.

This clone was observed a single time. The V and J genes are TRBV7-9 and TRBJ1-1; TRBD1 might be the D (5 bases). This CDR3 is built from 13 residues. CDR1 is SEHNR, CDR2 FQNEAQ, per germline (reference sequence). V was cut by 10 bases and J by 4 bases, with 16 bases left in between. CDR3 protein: CATHRDRPTEAFF. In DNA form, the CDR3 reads TGTGCCACCCACCGGGACCGCCCCACTGAAGCTTTCTTT.

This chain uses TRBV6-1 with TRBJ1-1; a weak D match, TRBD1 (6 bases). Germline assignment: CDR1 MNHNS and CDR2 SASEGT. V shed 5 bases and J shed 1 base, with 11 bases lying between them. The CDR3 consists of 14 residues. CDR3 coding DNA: TGTGCCAGCAGTATCCGAGGGGGGAACACTGAAGCTTTCTTT. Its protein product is CASSIRGGNTEAFF.

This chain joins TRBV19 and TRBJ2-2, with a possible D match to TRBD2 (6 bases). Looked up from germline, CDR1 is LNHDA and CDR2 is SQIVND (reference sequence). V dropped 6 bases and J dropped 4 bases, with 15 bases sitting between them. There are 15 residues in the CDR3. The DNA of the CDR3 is TGTGCCAGTAGCCGGCCGGGGGTCAGCACCGGGGAGCTGTTTTTT. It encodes CASSRPGVSTGELFF.

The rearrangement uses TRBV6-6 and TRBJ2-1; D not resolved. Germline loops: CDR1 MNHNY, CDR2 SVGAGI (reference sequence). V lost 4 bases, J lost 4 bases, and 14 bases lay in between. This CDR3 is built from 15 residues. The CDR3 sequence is CASSLAPLIYNEQFF. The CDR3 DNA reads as TGTGCCAGCAGTTTGGCCCCCTTAATATACAATGAGCAGTTCTTC.